This TCR beta chain originates from a study of control samples from healthy donors and cancer patients. Libraries were prepared by immunoSEQ multiplex PCR; TCRdb keeps only in-frame clonotypes and omits some of them. The sample lists some 34,000 clones, 85% to 95% occurring once. The sample taken for sequencing was PBMCs. The TCR comes from a man aged 35-49 years with colorectal cancer.

This chain's CDR3 is CASSPTGLYEQYF. CDR3 nucleotides: TGTGCCAGTAGCCCGACAGGGCTATACGAGCAGTACTTC. The chain uses TRBV19 and TRBJ2-7; TRBD1 agrees at 7 bases. The CDR3 runs to 13 residues. The V segment lost 6 bases and the J segment 4 bases; nucleotides outside the gene matches: 6. CDR1 LNHDA and CDR2 SQIVND come from the germline V gene (reference sequence).